The rows below give T cell receptor beta chains drawn from one sample of a study of CD8 T cells in ankylosing spondylitis. Each CDR3 protein gets one entry after TCRdb re-called the 5' RACE reads with MiXCR. The sample has roughly 220,000 distinct CDR3 sequences, roughly 18% seen once; the top ten hold 42%. The sequenced sample consisted of blood, either unsorted or a sorted T cell fraction (not recorded which). These receptors all stem from a male donor with ankylosing spondylitis. Both conserved end residues are part of each CDR3.

V gene: TRBV6-5
CDR3 protein: CASSSQGPGQPQHF

V gene: TRBV6-8
CDR3 protein: CASSYPLLRGPIPAEAFF

V gene: TRBV4-2
CDR3 protein: CASSPLLAGNTGTGELFF

V gene: TRBV5-1
CDR3 protein: CASSLWADQETQYF

V gene: TRBV9
CDR3 protein: CASRTGAGGTTDTQYF

V gene: TRBV28
CDR3 protein: CASSLSGGPSEQFF

V gene: TRBV4-1
CDR3 protein: CASSQVQGASYEQYF

V gene: TRBV20-1
CDR3 protein: CSVKERGLDEQYF

V gene: TRBV29-1
CDR3 protein: CSVPGIHTEAFF

V gene: TRBV7-9
CDR3 protein: CASSLAGGNDNEQFF

V gene: TRBV27
CDR3 protein: CASRTSGAYEQYF